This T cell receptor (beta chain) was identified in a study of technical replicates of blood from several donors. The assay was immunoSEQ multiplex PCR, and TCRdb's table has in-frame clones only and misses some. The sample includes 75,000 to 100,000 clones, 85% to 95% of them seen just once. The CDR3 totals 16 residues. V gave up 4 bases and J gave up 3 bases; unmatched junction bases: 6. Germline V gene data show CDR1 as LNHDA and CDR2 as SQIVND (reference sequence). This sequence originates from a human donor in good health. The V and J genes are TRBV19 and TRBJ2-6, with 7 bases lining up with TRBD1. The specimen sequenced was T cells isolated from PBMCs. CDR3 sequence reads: CASSRDSYYGANVLTF. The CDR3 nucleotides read TGTGCCAGTAGTAGGGACAGTTATTATGGGGCCAACGTCCTGACTTTC. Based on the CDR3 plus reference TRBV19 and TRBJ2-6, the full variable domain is DGGITQSPKYLFRKEGQNVTLSCEQNLNHDAMYWYRQDPGQGLRLIYYSQIVNDFQKGDIAEGYSVSREKKESFPLTVTSAQKNPTAFYLCASSRDSYYGANVLTFGAGSRLTVL.